These 5 T cell receptor beta chains were all obtained from the same sample, sequenced in a study of blood T cell repertoires in COVID-19. Method: immunoSEQ multiplex PCR; TCRdb's copy keeps in-frame clones and lacks some. The sample contains 250,000 to 300,000 clones, around 83% of which appear only once. Sequenced sample: peripheral blood. These receptors all stem from a man younger than 30 with active or convalescent COVID-19.

The chain couples TRBV15 to TRBJ1-1; D is unresolved. Trimming took off 5 bases at V and 3 bases at J, with 13 bases between the two ends. The CDR3 totals 14 residues. CDR1 and CDR2 (germline): LNHNV, YYDKDF (reference sequence). The CDR3: CATSGAGSDTEAFF. The DNA for the CDR3 is TGTGCCACCAGCGGCGCAGGTTCGGACACTGAAGCTTTCTTT.

V and J are TRBV9 and TRBJ2-2; 10 bases fit TRBD1. With V trimmed by 0 bases and J by 5 bases, 4 bases remained unmatched. This CDR3 contains 16 residues. Per the germline V gene, CDR1 is SGDLS and CDR2 is YYNGEE. CDR3 sequence: CASSVDLGQGTGELFF. The CDR3 DNA follows: TGTGCCAGCAGCGTAGATTTGGGACAGGGGACCGGGGAGCTGTTTTTT. Full variable domain (outside the CDR3, taken from reference TRBV9 and TRBJ2-2): DSGVTQTPKHLITATGQRVTLRCSPRSGDLSVYWYQQSLDQGLQFLIQYYNGEERAKGNILERFSAQQFPDLHSELNLSSLELGDSALYFCASSVDLGQGTGELFFGEGSRLTVL.

The chain uses TRBV11-2 and TRBJ2-7; TRBD2 matches 9 bases. V dropped 0 bases and J dropped 5; count of bases not matched to a gene: 14. Per germline, CDR1 SGHAT and CDR2 FQNNGV. The CDR3 loop spans 18 amino acids. CDR3 sequence: CASSLDLGRSGRSDEQYF. For the CDR3, the DNA is TGTGCCAGCAGCTTAGATCTCGGGCGGAGCGGGAGGTCAGACGAGCAGTACTTC.

This clone came up a few times. The gene calls are TRBV27 and TRBJ1-2; TRBD1 aligns across 7 bases. The junction had 5 bases not matched to a gene; V was cut back by 5 bases and J by 8 bases. CDR1 is MNHEY and CDR2 is SMNVEV in the germline V gene (reference sequence). The CDR3 runs to 12 residues. The CDR3 here is CASSTGARGYTF. The CDR3 coding sequence is TGTGCCAGCAGTACAGGGGCAAGGGGCTACACCTTC.

This clone was picked up one time. The chain links TRBV13 to TRBJ2-7; perhaps TRBD2 as D (6 bases). Deletions cut 5 bases from V and 3 bases from J, with 11 bases between. This CDR3 is built from 13 residues. CDR1 and CDR2 from the germline V gene are PRHDT and FYEKMQ (reference sequence). The CDR3 DNA follows: TGTGCCAGCAGCGTGGCCGGGAGCTACGAGCAGTACTTC. This translates into CASSVAGSYEQYF.